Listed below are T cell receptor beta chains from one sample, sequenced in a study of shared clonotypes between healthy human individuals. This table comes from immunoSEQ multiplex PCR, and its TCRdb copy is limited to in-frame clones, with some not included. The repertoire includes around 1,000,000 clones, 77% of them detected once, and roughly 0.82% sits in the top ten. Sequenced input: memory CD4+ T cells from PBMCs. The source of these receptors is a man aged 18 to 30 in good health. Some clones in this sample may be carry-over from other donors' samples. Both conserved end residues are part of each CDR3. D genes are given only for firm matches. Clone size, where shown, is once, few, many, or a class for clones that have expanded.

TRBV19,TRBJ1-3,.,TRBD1,TGTGCCAGCAAACAGGGGGACTCTGGAAACACCATATATTTT,CASKQGDSGNTIYF
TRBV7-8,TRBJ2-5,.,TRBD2,TGTGCCAGCAGCTTATTAACGACTAGCGGGTGGCAAGAGACCCAGTACTTC,CASSLLTTSGWQETQYF
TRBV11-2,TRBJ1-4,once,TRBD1,TGTGCCAGCAGCCCCCGGGGACAGGGTGCAAAACTGTTTTTT,CASSPRGQGAKLFF
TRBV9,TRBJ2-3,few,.,TGTGCCAGCAGCGTAGACAGGGCAGATACGCAGTATTTT,CASSVDRADTQYF
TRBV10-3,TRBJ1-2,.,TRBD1,TGTGCCATCAAAGGGACAGGCTTAAAGGGCTACACCTTC,CAIKGTGLKGYTF
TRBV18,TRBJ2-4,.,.,TGTGCCAGCTCAACCATACAGAAAATCTCGTACTTC,CASSTIQKISYF
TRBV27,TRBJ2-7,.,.,TGTGCCAGCAGCCGAGGTACCCACAGGGACACAGTCGAGCAGTACTTC,CASSRGTHRDTVEQYF
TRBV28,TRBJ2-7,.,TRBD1,TGTGCCAGCAGATTATACTCCGCCAGGGGGGAGCAGTACTTC,CASRLYSARGEQYF
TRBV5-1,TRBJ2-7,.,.,TGCGCCAGCACCCGGTCGGGAGACTACGAGCAGTACTTC,CASTRSGDYEQYF
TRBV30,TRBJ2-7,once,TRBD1,TGTGCCTGGAGGCGACAGGGGGCGATCCACGAGCAGTACTTC,CAWRRQGAIHEQYF
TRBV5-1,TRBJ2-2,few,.,TGCGCCAGCAGCTCCTCGGACGGTAACACCGGGGAGCTGTTTTTT,CASSSSDGNTGELFF
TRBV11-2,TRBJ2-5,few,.,TGTGCCAGCAGCTTAGGGCCGAGTGGGGTCGGTACGACCCAGTACTTC,CASSLGPSGVGTTQYF
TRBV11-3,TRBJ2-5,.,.,TGTGCCAGCAGCTCCCAACTAGGAGGGACCCAGTACTTC,CASSSQLGGTQYF
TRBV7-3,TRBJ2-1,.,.,TGTGCCAGCAGCTTAGTACTAGCCAGCCACAATGAGCAGTTCTTC,CASSLVLASHNEQFF
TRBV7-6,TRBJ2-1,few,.,TGTGCCAGCAGCTTAAGCCGGGACAAGGGAGGGCAGTTCTTC,CASSLSRDKGGQFF
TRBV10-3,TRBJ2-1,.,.,TGTGCCATCAGTGAGTCCGGGGCGGGGGCAAACAATGAGCAGTTCTTC,CAISESGAGANNEQFF
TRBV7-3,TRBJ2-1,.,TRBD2,TGTGCCAGCAGCTTAAGTCTAGCGGGCTACAATGAGCAGTTCTTC,CASSLSLAGYNEQFF
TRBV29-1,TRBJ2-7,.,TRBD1,TGCAGCGTTGGGGACAGGGTAGGGGAGCAGTACTTC,CSVGDRVGEQYF
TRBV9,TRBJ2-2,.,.,TGTGCCAGCAGCGTGATGGCAGGGGATGGCGGGGAGCTGTTTTTT,CASSVMAGDGGELFF
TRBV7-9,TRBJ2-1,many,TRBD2,TGTGCCAGCAGCCCCCTGGCGGGAGTGGGGTTCTTC,CASSPLAGVGFF
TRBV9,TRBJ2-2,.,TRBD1,TGTGCCAGCAGCGCCGGACAGGGGTTCGGGGAGCTGTTTTTT,CASSAGQGFGELFF
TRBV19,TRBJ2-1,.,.,TGTGCCAGTAATGAAGGCGAGAGCTCCTACAATGAGCAGTTCTTC,CASNEGESSYNEQFF
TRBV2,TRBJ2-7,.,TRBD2,TGTGCCAGCAGGTACCGTAGCGGGACCATCAACGAGCAGTACTTC,CASRYRSGTINEQYF
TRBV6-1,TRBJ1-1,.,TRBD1,TGTGCCAGCAGTGAACAGGGGGGCGCCGTCACTGAAGCTTTCTTT,CASSEQGGAVTEAFF
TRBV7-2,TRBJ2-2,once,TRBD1,TGTGCCAGCAGCCCAACAGGGGTCCGGGAGCTGTTTTTT,CASSPTGVRELFF
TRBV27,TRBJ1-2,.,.,TGTGCCAGCAGTTTATCAAAAGCTAACTATGGCTACACCTTC,CASSLSKANYGYTF
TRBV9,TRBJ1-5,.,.,TGTGCCAGCAGCCCCCACGGACAGTATAGCAATCAGCCCCAGCATTTT,CASSPHGQYSNQPQHF
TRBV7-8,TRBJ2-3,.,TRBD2,TGTGCCAGCAGCTTAAGGGCGGGAGGGCCAGATACGCAGTATTTT,CASSLRAGGPDTQYF
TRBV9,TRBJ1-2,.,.,TGTGCCAGCAGCGGATCCGGGACCAACTATGGCTACACCTTC,CASSGSGTNYGYTF
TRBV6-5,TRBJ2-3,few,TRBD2,TGTGCCAGCAGTGGGAGGGGTCTCAGAACAGATACGCAGTATTTT,CASSGRGLRTDTQYF
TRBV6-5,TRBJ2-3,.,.,TGTGCCAGCACCGGGGCGGGCACAGATACGCAGTATTTT,CASTGAGTDTQYF